This record concerns one T cell receptor beta chain sequence. Its cognate antigen is unknown. The protocol was immunoSEQ multiplex PCR, while the TCRdb copy is restricted to in-frame clones and leaves out a portion. The profile shows tens of thousands of clones, about 85% of them singletons. These data originate in a study of OX40 agonist ivuxolimab in advanced cancers. Findings of the study overall: The average count of expanded clones was higher among CD8+ T cells than among CD4+. Patients with a partial response at 0.1-3.0 mg/kg had among the lowest clonal expansion.

The clonotype comes from an adult with an advanced solid tumor such as melanoma, head and neck, liver or kidney cancer. Specimen: CD4+ or CD8+ T cells sorted from blood, collected in a trial of the OX40 agonist ivuxolimab.

In DNA, the CDR3 is TGCGCCAGCAGTCGGGGGGCGGGTGCCTACAATGAGCAGTTCTTC. It is translated as CASSRGAGAYNEQFF. The chain recombines TRBV5-1 with TRBJ2-1, with TRBD2 as a possible D gene (7 bases). The CDR3 consists of 15 residues. CDR1 and CDR2 from the germline V gene are SGHRS and YFSETQ. V dropped 5 bases and J dropped 2 bases, with 14 bases sitting between them.